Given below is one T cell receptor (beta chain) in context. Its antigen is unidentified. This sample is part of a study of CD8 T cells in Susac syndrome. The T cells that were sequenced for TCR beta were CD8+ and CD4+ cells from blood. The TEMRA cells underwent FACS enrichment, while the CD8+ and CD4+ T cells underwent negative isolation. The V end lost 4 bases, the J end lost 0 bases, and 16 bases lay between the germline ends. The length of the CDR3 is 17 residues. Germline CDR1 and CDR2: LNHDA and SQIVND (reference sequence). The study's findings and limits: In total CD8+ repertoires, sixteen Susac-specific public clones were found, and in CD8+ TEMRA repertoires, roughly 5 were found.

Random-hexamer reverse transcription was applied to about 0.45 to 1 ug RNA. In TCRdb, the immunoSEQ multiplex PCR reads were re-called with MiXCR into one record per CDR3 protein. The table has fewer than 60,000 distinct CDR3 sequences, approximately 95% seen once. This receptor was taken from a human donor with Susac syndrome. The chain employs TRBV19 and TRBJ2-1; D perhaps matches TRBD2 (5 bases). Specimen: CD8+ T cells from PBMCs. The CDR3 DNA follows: TGTGCCAGTAGTACCGGTGGAGGTTCGAGCTCCTACAATGAGCAGTTCTTC. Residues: CASSTGGGSSSYNEQFF. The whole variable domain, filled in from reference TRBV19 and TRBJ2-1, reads DGGITQSPKYLFRKEGQNVTLSCEQNLNHDAMYWYRQDPGQGLRLIYYSQIVNDFQKGDIAEGYSVSREKKESFPLTVTSAQKNPTAFYLCASSTGGGSSSYNEQFFGPGTRLTVL.